These 21 T cell receptor beta chains came from one sample sequenced in a study of T-cell memory formation after mild COVID-19. TCRdb passed the 5' RACE reads through MiXCR, listing each CDR3 protein once. The sample holds 70,000 to 95,000 distinct CDR3 sequences, around 13% seen once. Sequenced sample: PBMCs or a T cell subset sorted from them (not recorded which). All receptors derive from a man between 18 and 29 years old who had mild COVID-19 (a few samples of this study predate the infection). Cell type and time point are not known.

This clonotype was found a few times. This sequence joins TRBV4-1 and TRBJ2-1; 7 bases line up with TRBD1. The length of the CDR3 is 16 residues. Germline assignment: CDR1 MGHRA and CDR2 YSYEKL. The trim removed 2 bases at V and 3 bases at J, leaving 7 bases unmatched. CDR3: CASSQPTGFVYNEQFF. CDR3 nucleotide sequence: TGCGCCAGCAGCCAACCGACAGGGTTTGTCTACAATGAGCAGTTCTTC.

The chain links TRBV5-5 to TRBJ1-5, with TRBD1 matching 8 bases. CDR3 length: 15 residues. CDR1 and CDR2 from the germline V gene are SGHKS and YYEKEE (reference sequence). J was trimmed by 5 bases and V by 5 bases; bases with no gene match: 9. In nucleotides, the CDR3 is TGTGCCAGCAGAGAGGCGGACAGGGAATATCAGCCCCAGCATTTT. Translating it yields CASREADREYQPQHF. Full variable domain (remainder filled in from reference TRBV5-5 and TRBJ1-5): DAGVTQSPTHLIKTRGQQVTLRCSPISGHKSVSWYQQVLGQGPQFIFQYYEKEERGRGNFPDRFSARQFPNYSSELNVNALLLGDSALYLCASREADREYQPQHFGDGTRLSIL.

This clonotype was counted a few times. The gene calls are TRBV12-3 or TRBV12-4 and TRBJ2-4; 8 bases are a match to TRBD2. V trimming: 3 bases; J trimming: 8 bases; junction bases outside the gene matches: 3. The CDR3 is 13 amino acids. The CDR3 coding sequence is TGTGCCAGCAGTTTTCGGGGGGGCGACATTCAGTACTTC. Encoded protein: CASSFRGGDIQYF.

This clonotype was found a few times. The chain uses TRBV5-5 and TRBJ2-7; 7 bases match TRBD1. This CDR3 contains 14 residues. Germline V gives CDR1 SGHKS, CDR2 YYEKEE (reference sequence). Unmatched junction bases numbered 5, after V lost 3 bases and J lost 2 bases. The DNA of the CDR3 is TGTGCCAGCAGCTACCACACAGGGGCCTACGAGCAGTACTTC. It encodes CASSYHTGAYEQYF.

Only a few counts were recorded for this clonotype. J is TRBJ2-1 and V is TRBV7-6; 8 bases fit TRBD2. CDR1 is SGHVS, CDR2 FNYEAQ, per germline. CDR3 length: 16 residues. After removal of 0 bases from V and 4 bases from J, the junction contained 5 bases not matched to a gene. The CDR3 loop is CASSLANQRGYNEQFF. DNA for the CDR3: TGTGCCAGCAGCTTAGCGAACCAGCGGGGGTACAATGAGCAGTTCTTC.

The genes are TRBV18 and TRBJ2-3; D gene uncertain. The germline V gene encodes CDR1 KGHSH and CDR2 LQKENI. CDR3 length: 13 residues. With 1 base removed from V and 6 bases from J, the gap between germline ends came to 8 bases. The CDR3 DNA sequence: TGTGCCAGCTCACCACTCAAGTTCGATACGCAGTATTTT. Protein product: CASSPLKFDTQYF.

The sample holds a few counts of this clonotype. The chain carries TRBV11-3 and TRBJ2-3, with D possibly being TRBD2 (6 bases). CDR3 length equals 13 residues. Germline-derived CDR1 and CDR2 are SGHNT and YENEEA. Deletions cut 7 bases from V and 5 bases from J, with 13 bases between. The CDR3 sequence is CASTERGGDTQYF. The DNA for the CDR3 is TGTGCCAGCACCGAACGGGGAGGAGATACGCAGTATTTT. The full variable domain, completed using reference TRBV11-3 and TRBJ2-3, is EAGVVQSPRYKIIEKKQPVAFWCNPISGHNTLYWYLQNLGQGPELLIRYENEEAVDDSQLPKDRFSAERLKGVDSTLKIQPAELGDSAVYLCASTERGGDTQYFGPGTRLTVL.

This clonotype has ten or more counts. This sequence joins TRBV29-1 and TRBJ2-1, with a tentative D call TRBD2 (6 bases). Germline-derived CDR1 and CDR2 are SQVTM and ANQGSEA. The length of the CDR3 is 14 residues. V was clipped by 1 base and J by 9 bases, with 16 bases between them. CDR3 coding DNA: TGCAGCGTTGAAGTCGGTAGTAGGAGGGGTGAGCAGTTCTTC. As protein: CSVEVGSRRGEQFF.

This clonotype occurred a few times. V gene TRBV14 combines with J gene TRBJ2-5; the D gene is possibly TRBD2 (5 bases). Trimming cost V 6 bases and J 3 bases, with 14 bases left between them. CDR1 and CDR2 (germline): SGHDN, FVKESK. This CDR3 has 14 amino acids. The CDR3 region is CASRQTGNKETQYF. CDR3 DNA sequence: TGTGCCAGCAGGCAAACGGGAAATAAAGAGACCCAGTACTTC.

The CDR3 protein is CASSQERAGQALHF. The CDR3 DNA reads TGCGCCAGCAGCCAAGAAAGAGCAGGGCAGGCCCTCCACTTT. This chain joins TRBV4-1 and TRBJ1-6; a possible D gene is TRBD1 (5 bases). V lost 0 bases to trimming and J lost 14 bases, with 14 bases between them. Per the germline V gene, CDR1 is MGHRA and CDR2 is YSYEKL. The length of the CDR3 is 14 residues.

The rearrangement uses TRBV29-1 and TRBJ1-6; D unresolved. Germline loops: CDR1 SQVTM, CDR2 ANQGSEA. CDR3 length equals 13 residues. Trimming cost V 2 bases and J 8 bases, with 10 bases left between them. The CDR3 reads CSVERRYYSPLHF. CDR3 in DNA: TGCAGCGTTGAACGGAGGTATTATTCACCCCTCCACTTT.

The rearrangement joins TRBV6-2 or TRBV6-3 to TRBJ2-7; D possibly uses TRBD1 or TRBD2 (5 bases each). Germline-derived CDR1 and CDR2 are MNHEY and SVGEGT. Trimming stripped 5 bases from V and 0 bases from J, with 14 bases between. CDR3 length: 15 amino acids. The CDR3 bases are TGTGCCAGCAGTCCGGGACGGGTAAGCTCCTACGAGCAGTACTTC. Amino acids: CASSPGRVSSYEQYF.

The CDR3 nucleotides read TGTGCCAGCAGCTTAGCCGTGGGGAACACTGAAGCTTTCTTT. Protein product: CASSLAVGNTEAFF. The V gene is TRBV7-9, the J gene TRBJ1-1; D is undetermined. Germline V gene lookup returns CDR1 SEHNR and CDR2 FQNEAQ (reference sequence). CDR3 size: 14 residues. The germline V and J ends were trimmed by 0 bases and 1 base, with 6 bases remaining between them.

The table lists this clonotype with a few counts. The rearrangement uses TRBV28 and TRBJ1-4; D ambiguous. V was shortened by 10 bases and J by 0 bases, with 12 bases between the two germline ends. The CDR3 runs to 14 residues. CDR1 MDHEN and CDR2 SYDVKM come from the germline V gene. The CDR3: CATTRGATNEKLFF. CDR3 in DNA: TGTGCCACCACGAGAGGTGCAACTAATGAAAAACTGTTTTTT.

This clonotype was counted between two and nine times. The chain carries TRBV6-5 and TRBJ2-3; weak D call: TRBD2 (5 bases). Germline CDR1 reads MNHEY; CDR2 reads SVGAGI. This CDR3 region has 13 residues. The V end was cut by 1 base, the J end by 4 bases, with 6 bases between. The CDR3 region has the DNA TGTGCCAGCAGTTACTACGGGGCAGATACGCAGTATTTT. Translation gives CASSYYGADTQYF.

This clonotype was observed a handful of times. This chain connects TRBV27 to TRBJ2-7; perhaps D is TRBD1 or TRBD2 (6 bases each). V was shortened by 5 bases and J by 7 bases, with 18 bases between the two germline ends. This CDR3 region has 14 residues. Germline-derived CDR1 and CDR2 are MNHEY and SMNVEV (reference sequence). The CDR3 spells CASSPGVQGLEQYV. CDR3 nucleotide sequence: TGTGCCAGCAGTCCCGGCGTACAGGGACTGGAGCAGTACGTC.

Many counts were recorded for this clonotype. The chain recombines TRBV6-5 with TRBJ1-2, with TRBD1 matching over 8 bases. The CDR3 extends over 17 amino acids. The germline CDR1 and CDR2 sequences are MNHEY and SVGAGI. Trimming cost V 6 bases and J 1 base; bases outside gene matches: 13. CDR3 sequence (DNA): TGTGCCAGCAGCCCACTGACAGGGGAAGTTTTTAACTATGGCTACACCTTC. Translation: CASSPLTGEVFNYGYTF.

This clonotype was picked up a small number of times. The chain combines TRBV4-1 with TRBJ2-1; perhaps TRBD2 as D (6 bases). V lost 3 bases and J lost 1, with 10 bases in between. Germline V gene sequence: CDR1 MGHRA, CDR2 YSYEKL. The CDR3 loop spans 15 amino acids. CDR3 amino acids: CASSHGRGSYNEQFF. The DNA of the CDR3 is TGCGCCAGCAGCCACGGGCGGGGATCCTACAATGAGCAGTTCTTC.

The chain joins TRBV7-6 to TRBJ2-1; tentatively, D is TRBD1 or TRBD2 (6 bases each). The germline gives CDR1 SGHVS, CDR2 FNYEAQ. Trimming removed 5 bases at V and 3 bases at J, with 14 bases between. The CDR3 totals 15 residues. The CDR3: CASSPAGGFYNEQFF. In DNA form, the CDR3 reads TGTGCCAGCAGCCCCGCCGGGGGCTTCTACAATGAGCAGTTCTTC.

As to this clonotype: The junction does not match germline at one end; this may be a read error. The rearrangement links TRBV7-7 to TRBJ1-1; no definite D call. Per the germline V gene, CDR1 is SSHAT and CDR2 is FNYEAQ (reference sequence). The CDR3 is 13 amino acids. CDR3 sequence reads: CASSQTRTTEAFF. In DNA form, the CDR3 reads TGTGCTAGCAGCCAAACCCGGACCACTGAAGCTTTCTTT.

The chain recombines TRBV2 with TRBJ2-1; 8 nucleotides line up with TRBD1. The length of the CDR3 is 13 residues. The V and J ends lost 6 bases and 5 bases, in that order; junction bases with no gene match: 3. CDR1 and CDR2 from the germline V gene are SNHLY and FYNNEI. The CDR3 here is CASSWTGNNEQFF. The CDR3 region has the DNA TGTGCCAGCAGCTGGACAGGGAACAATGAGCAGTTCTTC.